The 3 T cell receptor beta chains below were found in one sample sequenced in a study of blood T cell repertoires in COVID-19. Profiling relied on immunoSEQ multiplex PCR, and the TCRdb table lists in-frame clones only, not all of them. The profile covers fewer than 85,000 clones, with 80% to 85% appearing a single time and 25% to 30% taken by the ten largest. Input material: peripheral blood. The receptor set was obtained from a human donor in a cohort sampled during active COVID-19.

This chain joins TRBV7-2 and TRBJ2-1, with TRBD2 as a possible D gene (5 bases). V dropped 5 bases and J dropped 2 bases, with 10 bases sitting between them. CDR1 SGHTA and CDR2 FQGNSA come from the germline V gene. The length of the CDR3 is 14 residues. DNA for the CDR3: TGTGCCAGCAGCCAACTAGTCCCCTACAATGAGCAGTTCTTC. Its translation is CASSQLVPYNEQFF.

V and J are TRBV11-2 and TRBJ2-2, with 8 nucleotides matching TRBD2. Per germline, CDR1 SGHAT and CDR2 FQNNGV. Trimming took 4 bases from V and 0 from J; bases not matched to a gene: 7. This CDR3 is built from 17 residues. CDR3 amino acids: CASSSRVRGANTGELFF. CDR3 bases: TGTGCCAGCAGCTCCAGGGTGCGGGGGGCGAACACCGGGGAGCTGTTTTTT. Variable domain in full (rest from reference TRBV11-2 and TRBJ2-2): EAGVAQSPRYKIIEKRQSVAFWCNPISGHATLYWYQQILGQGPKLLIQFQNNGVVDDSQLPKDRFSAERLKGVDSTLKIQPAKLEDSAVYLCASSSRVRGANTGELFFGEGSRLTVL.

The table lists this clone with a few counts. The chain carries TRBV27 and TRBJ2-7; 11 bases align to TRBD2. This CDR3 is built from 15 residues. Germline CDR1 MNHEY, CDR2 SMNVEV (reference sequence). V lost 2 bases to trimming and J lost 5 bases; unmatched junction nucleotides: 5. CDR3: CASSLELAGAHEQYF. The CDR3 nucleotides read TGTGCCAGCAGTTTAGAACTAGCGGGAGCCCACGAGCAGTACTTC.